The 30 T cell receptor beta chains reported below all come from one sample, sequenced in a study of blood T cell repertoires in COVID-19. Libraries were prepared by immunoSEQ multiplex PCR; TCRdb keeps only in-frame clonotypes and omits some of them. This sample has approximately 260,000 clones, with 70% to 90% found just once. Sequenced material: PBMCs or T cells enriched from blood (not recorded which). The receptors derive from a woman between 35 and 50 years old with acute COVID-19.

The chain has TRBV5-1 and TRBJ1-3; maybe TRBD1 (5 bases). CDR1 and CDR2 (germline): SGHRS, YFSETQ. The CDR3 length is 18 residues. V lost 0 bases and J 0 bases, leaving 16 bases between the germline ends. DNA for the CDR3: TGCGCCAGCAGCTTGGACGGTGGGGCGAAATTCTCTGGAAACACCATATATTTT. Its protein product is CASSLDGGAKFSGNTIYF.

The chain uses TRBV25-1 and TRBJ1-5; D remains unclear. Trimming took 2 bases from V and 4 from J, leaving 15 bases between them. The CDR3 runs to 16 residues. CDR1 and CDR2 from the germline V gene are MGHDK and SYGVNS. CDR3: CASSEKAWRENQPQHF. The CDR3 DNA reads TGTGCCAGCAGTGAAAAAGCCTGGAGGGAAAATCAGCCCCAGCATTTT.

The CDR3 DNA reads TGTGCCAGCAGCTTAGGGGCTAGCGGGAGGGCCAATACCTACGAGCAGTACTTC. Protein product: CASSLGASGRANTYEQYF. The rearrangement joins TRBV11-2 to TRBJ2-7; TRBD2 aligns across 12 bases. The V gene end was trimmed by 1 base and the J gene end by 2 bases; junction bases not matched to a gene: 9. The CDR3 contains 18 residues. Germline V lookup: CDR1 SGHAT, CDR2 FQNNGV.

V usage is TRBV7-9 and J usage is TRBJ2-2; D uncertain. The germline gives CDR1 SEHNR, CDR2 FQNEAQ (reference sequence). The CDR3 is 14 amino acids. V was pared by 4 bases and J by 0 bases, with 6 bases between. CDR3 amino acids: CASSWLANTGELFF. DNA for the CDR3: TGTGCCAGCAGCTGGCTAGCGAACACCGGGGAGCTGTTTTTT.

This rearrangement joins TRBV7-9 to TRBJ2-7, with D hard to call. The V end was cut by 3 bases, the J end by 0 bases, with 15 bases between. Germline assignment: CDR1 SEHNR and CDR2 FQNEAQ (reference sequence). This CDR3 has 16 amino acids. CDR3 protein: CASSLYDPGDSYEQYF. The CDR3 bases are TGTGCCAGCAGCTTGTACGATCCCGGAGACTCCTACGAGCAGTACTTC.

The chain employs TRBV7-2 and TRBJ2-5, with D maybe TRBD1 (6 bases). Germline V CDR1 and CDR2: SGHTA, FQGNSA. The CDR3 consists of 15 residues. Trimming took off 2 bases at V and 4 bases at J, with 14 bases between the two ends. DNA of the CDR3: TGTGCCAGCAGCTTAAGAGCAGGGGATAGAGAGACCCAGTACTTC. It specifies CASSLRAGDRETQYF.

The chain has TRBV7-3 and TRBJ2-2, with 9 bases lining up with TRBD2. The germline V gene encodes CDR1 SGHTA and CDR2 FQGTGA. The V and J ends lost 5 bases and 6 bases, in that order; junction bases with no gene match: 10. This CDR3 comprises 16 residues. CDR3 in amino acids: CASSTRSGSEAGELFF. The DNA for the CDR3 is TGTGCCAGCAGCACCCGTAGCGGGAGTGAGGCCGGGGAGCTGTTTTTT.

The CDR3 loop is CASSSWTGGREYGYTF. For the CDR3, the DNA is TGTGCCAGCAGCTCGTGGACAGGGGGCCGGGAGTATGGCTACACCTTC. The rearrangement joins TRBV7-6 to TRBJ1-2, with 11 bases identical to TRBD1. The CDR3 consists of 16 residues. V shed 4 bases and J 5 bases; nucleotides not matched to a gene: 9. The germline V gene has CDR1 SGHVS and CDR2 FNYEAQ.

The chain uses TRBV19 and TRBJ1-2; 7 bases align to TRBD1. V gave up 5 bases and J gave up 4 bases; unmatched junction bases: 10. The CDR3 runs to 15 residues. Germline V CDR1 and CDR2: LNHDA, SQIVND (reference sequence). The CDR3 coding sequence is TGTGCCAGTAGTCCGCGACAGGGTTTCTCCTATGGCTACACCTTC. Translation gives CASSPRQGFSYGYTF.

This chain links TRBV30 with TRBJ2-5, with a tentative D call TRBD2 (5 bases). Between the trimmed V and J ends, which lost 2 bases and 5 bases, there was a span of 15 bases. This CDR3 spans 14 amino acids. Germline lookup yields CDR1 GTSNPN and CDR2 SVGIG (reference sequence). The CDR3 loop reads CAWSRWRSGETQYF. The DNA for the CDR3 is TGTGCCTGGAGTAGGTGGCGGTCGGGGGAGACCCAGTACTTC.

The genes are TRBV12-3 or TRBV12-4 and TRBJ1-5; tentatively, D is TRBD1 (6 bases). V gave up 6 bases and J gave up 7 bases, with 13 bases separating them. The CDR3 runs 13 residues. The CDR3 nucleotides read TGTGCCAGCAGCCCGGGGGGGCGGCAGCCCCAGCATTTT. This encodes CASSPGGRQPQHF.

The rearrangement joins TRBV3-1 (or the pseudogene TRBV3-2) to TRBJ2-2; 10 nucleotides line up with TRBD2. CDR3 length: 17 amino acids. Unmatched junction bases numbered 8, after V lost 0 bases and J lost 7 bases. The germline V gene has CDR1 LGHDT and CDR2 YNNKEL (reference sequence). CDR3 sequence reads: CASSQDQREGQDGELFF. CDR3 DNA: TGTGCCAGCAGCCAAGATCAGCGGGAGGGCCAGGACGGGGAGCTGTTTTTT.

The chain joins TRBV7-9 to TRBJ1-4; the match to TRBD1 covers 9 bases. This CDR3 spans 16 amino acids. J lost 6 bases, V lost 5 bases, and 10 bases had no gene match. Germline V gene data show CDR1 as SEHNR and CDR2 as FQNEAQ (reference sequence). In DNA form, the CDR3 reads TGTGCCAGCAGCCCGGGATGGACAGGGGCGGATGAAAAACTGTTTTTT. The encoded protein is CASSPGWTGADEKLFF.

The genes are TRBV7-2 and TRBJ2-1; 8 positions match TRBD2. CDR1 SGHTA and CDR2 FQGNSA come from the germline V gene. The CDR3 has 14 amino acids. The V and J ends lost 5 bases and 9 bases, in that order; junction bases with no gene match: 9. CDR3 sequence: CASSPSGSLGEQFF. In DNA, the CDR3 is TGTGCCAGCAGCCCTAGCGGGTCCCTAGGTGAGCAGTTCTTC. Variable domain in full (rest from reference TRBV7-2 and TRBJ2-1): GAGVSQSPSNKVTEKGKDVELRCDPISGHTALYWYRQSLGQGLEFLIYFQGNSAPDKSGLPSDRFSAERTGGSVSTLTIQRTQQEDSAVYLCASSPSGSLGEQFFGPGTRLTVL.

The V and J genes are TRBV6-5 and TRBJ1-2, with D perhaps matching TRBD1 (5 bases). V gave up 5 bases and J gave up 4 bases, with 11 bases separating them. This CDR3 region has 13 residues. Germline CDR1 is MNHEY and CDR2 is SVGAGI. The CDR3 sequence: CASSLGGTYGYTF. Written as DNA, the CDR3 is TGTGCCAGCAGTCTCGGGGGGACCTATGGCTACACCTTC.

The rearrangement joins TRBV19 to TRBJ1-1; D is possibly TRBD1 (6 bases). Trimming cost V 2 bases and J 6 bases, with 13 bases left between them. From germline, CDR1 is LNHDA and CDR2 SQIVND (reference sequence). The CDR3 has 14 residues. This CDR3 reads CASSISRGKAEAFF. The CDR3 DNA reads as TGTGCCAGTAGTATATCCAGGGGAAAAGCTGAAGCTTTCTTT.

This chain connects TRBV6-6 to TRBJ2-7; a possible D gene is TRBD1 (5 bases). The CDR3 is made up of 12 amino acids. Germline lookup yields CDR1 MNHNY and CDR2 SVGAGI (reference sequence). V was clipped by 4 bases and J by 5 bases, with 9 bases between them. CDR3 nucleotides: TGTGCCAGCAGTTCCGTAGGGGACGAGCAGTACTTC. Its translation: CASSSVGDEQYF.

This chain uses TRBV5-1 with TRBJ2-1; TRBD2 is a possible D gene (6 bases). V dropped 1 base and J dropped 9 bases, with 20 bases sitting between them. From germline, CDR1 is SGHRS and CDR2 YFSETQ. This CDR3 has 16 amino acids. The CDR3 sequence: CASSLSSGVGGVEQFF. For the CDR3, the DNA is TGCGCCAGCAGCTTGAGTTCCGGGGTAGGAGGGGTTGAGCAGTTCTTC.

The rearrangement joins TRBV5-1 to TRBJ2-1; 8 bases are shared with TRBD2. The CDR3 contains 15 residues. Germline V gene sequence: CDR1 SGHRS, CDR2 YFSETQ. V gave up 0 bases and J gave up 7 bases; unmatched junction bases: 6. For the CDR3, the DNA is TGCGCCAGCAGCTTGGATCTGGGACTAGGTAATGAGCAGTTCTTC. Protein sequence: CASSLDLGLGNEQFF.

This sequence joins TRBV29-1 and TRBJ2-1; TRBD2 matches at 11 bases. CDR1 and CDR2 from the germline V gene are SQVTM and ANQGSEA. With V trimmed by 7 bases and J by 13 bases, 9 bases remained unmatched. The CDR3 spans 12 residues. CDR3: CSGLATSGIQFF. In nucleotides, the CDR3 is TGCAGCGGCCTGGCGACTAGCGGGATCCAGTTCTTC.

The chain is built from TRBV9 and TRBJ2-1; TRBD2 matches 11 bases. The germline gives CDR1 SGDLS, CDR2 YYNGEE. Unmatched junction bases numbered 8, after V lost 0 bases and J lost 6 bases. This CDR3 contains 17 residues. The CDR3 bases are TGTGCCAGCAGCGTAGAGGCGCGACTAGCGGGACCCAATGAGCAGTTCTTC. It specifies CASSVEARLAGPNEQFF.

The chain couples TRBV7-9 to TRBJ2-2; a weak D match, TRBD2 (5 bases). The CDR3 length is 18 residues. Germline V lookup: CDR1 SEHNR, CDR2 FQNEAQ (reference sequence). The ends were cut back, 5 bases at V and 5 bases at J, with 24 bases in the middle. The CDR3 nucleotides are TGTGCCAGCAGCATAGACGAGGGAACGGGAACGTGGACCGGGGAGCTGTTTTTT. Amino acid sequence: CASSIDEGTGTWTGELFF.

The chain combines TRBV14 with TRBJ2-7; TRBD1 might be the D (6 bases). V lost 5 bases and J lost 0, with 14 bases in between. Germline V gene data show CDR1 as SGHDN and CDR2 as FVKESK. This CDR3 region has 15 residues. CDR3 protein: CASSATRDNSYEQYF. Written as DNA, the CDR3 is TGTGCCAGCAGCGCAACCCGGGACAACTCCTACGAGCAGTACTTC.

The DNA of the CDR3 is TGTGCCAGCAGCGTCGTAGCGGGGGAAAGTAACTATGGCTACACCTTC. This sequence encodes CASSVVAGESNYGYTF. J is TRBJ1-2 and V is TRBV7-8; weak D call: TRBD1 (5 bases). This CDR3 is built from 16 residues. The V gene's germline CDR1 is SGHVS and CDR2 FQNEAQ. Trimming removed 5 bases from V and 1 base from J, with 17 bases in between.

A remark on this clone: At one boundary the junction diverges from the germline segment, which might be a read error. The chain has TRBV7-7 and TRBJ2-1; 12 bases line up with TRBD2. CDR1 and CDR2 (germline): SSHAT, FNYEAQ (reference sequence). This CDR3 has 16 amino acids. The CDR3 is CASSLTSGTSGNEQFF. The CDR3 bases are TGTGCTAGCAGCTTAACCAGCGGGACTAGCGGGAATGAGCAGTTCTTC.

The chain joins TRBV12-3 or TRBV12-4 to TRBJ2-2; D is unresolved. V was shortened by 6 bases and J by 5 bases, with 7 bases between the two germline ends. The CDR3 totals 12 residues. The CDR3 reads CASSLLTGELFF. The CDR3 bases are TGTGCCAGCAGCCTTTTGACCGGGGAGCTGTTTTTT.

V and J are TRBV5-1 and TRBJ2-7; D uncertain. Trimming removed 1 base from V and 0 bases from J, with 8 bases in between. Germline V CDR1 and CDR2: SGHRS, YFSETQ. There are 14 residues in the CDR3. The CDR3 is CASSLFSNSYEQYF. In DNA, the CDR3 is TGCGCCAGCAGCTTGTTTTCCAACTCCTACGAGCAGTACTTC.

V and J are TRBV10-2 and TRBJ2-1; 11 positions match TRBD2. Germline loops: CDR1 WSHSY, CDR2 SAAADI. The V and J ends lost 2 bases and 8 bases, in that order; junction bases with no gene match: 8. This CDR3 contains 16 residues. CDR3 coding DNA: TGCGCCAGCAGTGAGCGGGCTAGCGGGAGGCGCGATGAGCAGTTCTTC. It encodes CASSERASGRRDEQFF.

The CDR3: CASGGGIGTEAFF. The DNA of the CDR3 is TGTGCCAGCGGCGGGGGGATAGGCACTGAAGCTTTCTTT. The V gene is TRBV6-5, the J gene TRBJ1-1; D may be TRBD1 (5 bases). Trimming cost V 8 bases and J 4 bases, with 14 bases left between them. Germline V gives CDR1 MNHEY, CDR2 SVGAGI. This CDR3 has 13 amino acids.

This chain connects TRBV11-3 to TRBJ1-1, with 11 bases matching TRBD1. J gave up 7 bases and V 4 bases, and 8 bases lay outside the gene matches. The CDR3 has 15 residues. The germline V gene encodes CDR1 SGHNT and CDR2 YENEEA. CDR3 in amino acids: CASSSQDRGQVEAFF. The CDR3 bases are TGTGCCAGCAGCTCCCAGGACAGGGGGCAGGTTGAAGCTTTCTTT.